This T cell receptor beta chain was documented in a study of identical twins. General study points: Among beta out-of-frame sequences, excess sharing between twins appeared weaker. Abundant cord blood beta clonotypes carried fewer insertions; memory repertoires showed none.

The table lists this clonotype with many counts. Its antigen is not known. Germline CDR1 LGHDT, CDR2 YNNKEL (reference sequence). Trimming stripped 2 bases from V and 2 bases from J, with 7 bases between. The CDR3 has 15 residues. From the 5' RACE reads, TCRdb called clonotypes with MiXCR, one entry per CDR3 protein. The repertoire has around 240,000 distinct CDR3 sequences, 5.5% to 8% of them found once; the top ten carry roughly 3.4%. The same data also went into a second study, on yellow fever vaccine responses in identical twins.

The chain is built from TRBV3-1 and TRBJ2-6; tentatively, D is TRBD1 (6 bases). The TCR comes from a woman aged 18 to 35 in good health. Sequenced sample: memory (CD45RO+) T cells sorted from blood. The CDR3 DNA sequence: TGTGCCAGCAGCCAAAACAGGGCTGGGGCCAACGTCCTGACTTTC. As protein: CASSQNRAGANVLTF.